This TCR beta chain came from a study of cytomegalovirus exposure and HLA in healthy donors. V was shortened by 5 bases and J by 5 bases, with 18 bases between the two germline ends. Looked up from germline, CDR1 is MDHEN and CDR2 is SYDVKM. This CDR3 is built from 15 residues. PCR primers comprised 60 Vbeta and 13 Jbeta primers. Repertoires were generated with immunoSEQ multiplex PCR, while TCRdb's copy carries only in-frame clones and drops some. The sample yields about 160,000 clones, 80% seen once. This receptor was taken from a man aged 30 to 45 in good health and CMV-seronegative. Material for sequencing was PBMCs. This sequence joins TRBV28 and TRBJ2-5, with a tentative D call TRBD1 (6 bases). The CDR3 loop is CASSLWGRGRETQYF. CDR3 in DNA: TGTGCCAGCAGTCTGTGGGGCAGGGGTAGGGAGACCCAGTACTTC.